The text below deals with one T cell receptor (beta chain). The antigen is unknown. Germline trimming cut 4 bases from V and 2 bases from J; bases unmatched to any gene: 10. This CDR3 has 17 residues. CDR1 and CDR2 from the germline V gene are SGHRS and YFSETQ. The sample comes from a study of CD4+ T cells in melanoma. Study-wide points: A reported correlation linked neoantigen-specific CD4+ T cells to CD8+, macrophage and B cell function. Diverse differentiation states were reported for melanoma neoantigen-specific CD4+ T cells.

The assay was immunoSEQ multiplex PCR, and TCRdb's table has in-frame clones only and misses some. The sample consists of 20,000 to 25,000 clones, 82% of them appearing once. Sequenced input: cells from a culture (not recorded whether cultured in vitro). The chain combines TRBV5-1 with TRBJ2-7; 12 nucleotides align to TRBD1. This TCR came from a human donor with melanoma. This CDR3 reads CASSARDRGRGPYEQYF. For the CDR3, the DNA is TGCGCCAGCAGCGCCCGGGACAGGGGGCGCGGGCCCTACGAGCAGTACTTC.